The 12 T cell receptor beta chains presented below share a single source sample, sequenced in a study of shared clonotypes between healthy human individuals. The repertoire was sequenced with immunoSEQ multiplex PCR; TCRdb's copy has only in-frame clones and lacks some. The repertoire holds some 2.1 million clones, with 85% to 95% as singletons. The sample comprised naive CD4+ T cells sorted from blood. As for subset: CD45RA+ positively selected. Receptors originate from a man in his late teens or twenties in good health.

The CDR3 sequence is CASSRPGQGPYEQYF. CDR3 sequence (DNA): TGTGCCAGCTCACGGCCGGGACAGGGTCCCTACGAGCAGTACTTC. This chain connects TRBV18 to TRBJ2-7; 9 bases map to TRBD1. V was clipped by 4 bases and J by 2 bases; unmatched bases: 6. Germline V CDR1 and CDR2: KGHSH, LQKENI. The CDR3 is 15 amino acids.

The chain uses TRBV9 and TRBJ2-5; possible D gene TRBD1, 6 bases. Trimming stripped 2 bases from V and 4 bases from J, with 15 bases between. The CDR3 totals 15 residues. Germline CDR1 and CDR2: SGDLS and YYNGEE. Here the CDR3 DNA reads TGTGCCAGCAGCGTTTCGGGACAAAAGCGAGAGACCCAGTACTTC. This translates into CASSVSGQKRETQYF.

The rearrangement uses TRBV5-1 and TRBJ1-1; the D gene is possibly TRBD1 (5 bases). Trimming pared 3 bases from V and 0 bases from J, leaving 15 bases between. CDR3 length: 16 residues. From germline, CDR1 is SGHRS and CDR2 YFSETQ. The chain's CDR3 is CASSSVGGRLNTEAFF. The CDR3 DNA sequence: TGCGCCAGCAGCTCCGTGGGGGGTCGACTGAACACTGAAGCTTTCTTT.

The J gene is TRBJ1-5, the V gene TRBV19, with D unclear. CDR3 length: 16 amino acids. Trimming took 8 bases from V and 0 from J, leaving 17 bases between them. CDR1 is LNHDA, CDR2 SQIVND, per germline (reference sequence). CDR3 sequence: CASALWATDSNQPQHF. For the CDR3, the DNA is TGTGCCAGTGCCCTTTGGGCTACTGATAGCAATCAGCCCCAGCATTTT.

The chain joins TRBV13 to TRBJ2-7, with TRBD1 matching over 12 bases. Per the germline V gene, CDR1 is PRHDT and CDR2 is FYEKMQ (reference sequence). V lost 2 bases and J lost 7; bases outside the gene matches: 3. The CDR3 runs 14 residues. CDR3 amino acids: CASSLRDRGLEQYF. As DNA, the CDR3 is TGTGCCAGCAGCTTACGGGACAGGGGGCTAGAGCAGTACTTC.

The V gene is TRBV9, the J gene TRBJ2-3; no clear D gene. From germline, CDR1 is SGDLS and CDR2 YYNGEE. This CDR3 comprises 12 residues. Trimming took off 5 bases at V and 3 bases at J, with 7 bases between the two ends. As DNA, the CDR3 is TGTGCCAGCAGTTTACAGACAGATACGCAGTATTTT. As protein: CASSLQTDTQYF.

The chain recombines TRBV30 with TRBJ1-3, with D tentatively TRBD1 (5 bases). CDR1 is GTSNPN and CDR2 is SVGIG in the germline V gene (reference sequence). V was pared by 5 bases and J by 0 bases, with 8 bases between. The CDR3 covers 13 residues. CDR3 sequence: CAWSGNSGNTIYF. Here the CDR3 DNA reads TGTGCCTGGTCAGGGAACTCTGGAAACACCATATATTTT.

On this clone: A much larger clone lies one base from this, so it may be a read error. This sample includes further DNA sequences coding for the same CDR3. This chain links TRBV5-1 with TRBJ2-7; 9 positions match TRBD1. J was trimmed by 2 bases and V by 4 bases; bases with no gene match: 4. The CDR3 totals 14 residues. In germline, CDR1 is SGHRS, CDR2 YFSETQ. The CDR3 region is CASSPGTGPYEQYF. The CDR3 nucleotides read TGCGCCAGCAGCCCCGGGACAGGGCCCTACGAGCAGTACTTC.

J is TRBJ2-5 and V is TRBV7-2; 7 positions match TRBD2. The length of the CDR3 is 14 residues. Germline V CDR1 and CDR2: SGHTA, FQGNSA. The trim removed 0 bases at V and 7 bases at J, leaving 5 bases unmatched. CDR3 coding DNA: TGTGCCAGCAGCTTAGCCTCTGGGGGGGGGACCCAGTACTTC. Protein sequence: CASSLASGGGTQYF.

This chain connects TRBV30 to TRBJ1-6; TRBD1 matches 8 bases. Trimming cost V 3 bases and J 0 bases; bases outside gene matches: 7. CDR1 is GTSNPN and CDR2 is SVGIG in the germline V gene (reference sequence). This CDR3 comprises 17 residues. The CDR3, as DNA: TGTGCCTGGAGCGGGGACAGGACGAGCTCCTATAATTCACCCCTCCACTTT. This translates into CAWSGDRTSSYNSPLHF.

This chain uses TRBV7-9 with TRBJ2-2; D gene uncertain. Trimming stripped 0 bases from V and 0 bases from J, with 11 bases between. This CDR3 is built from 17 residues. Germline lookup yields CDR1 SEHNR and CDR2 FQNEAQ (reference sequence). The CDR3 spells CASSLARQFPNTGELFF. The CDR3 nucleotides are TGTGCCAGCAGCTTAGCGAGGCAATTCCCGAACACCGGGGAGCTGTTTTTT.

The gene calls are TRBV19 and TRBJ1-2; 8 bases are shared with TRBD1. The CDR3 covers 15 residues. After removal of 6 bases from V and 4 bases from J, the junction contained 10 bases not matched to a gene. Per the germline V gene, CDR1 is LNHDA and CDR2 is SQIVND (reference sequence). CDR3 DNA sequence: TGTGCCAGTAGGAGCAGGGGGCCGACCCGCTATGGCTACACCTTC. Its translation is CASRSRGPTRYGYTF.